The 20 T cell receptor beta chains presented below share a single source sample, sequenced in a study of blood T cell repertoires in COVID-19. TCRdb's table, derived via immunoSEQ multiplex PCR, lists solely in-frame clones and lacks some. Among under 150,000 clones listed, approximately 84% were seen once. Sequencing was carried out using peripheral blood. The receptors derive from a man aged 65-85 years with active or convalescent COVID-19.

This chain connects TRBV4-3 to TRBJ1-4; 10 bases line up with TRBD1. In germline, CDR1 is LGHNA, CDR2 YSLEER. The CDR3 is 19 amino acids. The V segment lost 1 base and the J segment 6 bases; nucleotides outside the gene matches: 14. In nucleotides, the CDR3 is TGCGCCAGCAGCCAAGGGATCCCCGGGACAGGGGTAGGAGATGAAAAACTGTTTTTT. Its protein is CASSQGIPGTGVGDEKLFF.

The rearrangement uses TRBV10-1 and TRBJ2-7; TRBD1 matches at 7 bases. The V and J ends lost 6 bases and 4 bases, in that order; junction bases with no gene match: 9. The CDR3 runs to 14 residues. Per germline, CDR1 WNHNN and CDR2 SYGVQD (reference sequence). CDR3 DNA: TGCGCCAGCAGGGGGGACAGCAGGTGTTACGAGCAGTACTTC. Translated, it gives CASRGDSRCYEQYF.

In DNA, the CDR3 is TGTGCCACCAGTGATCGGACAGGGGGCTCTGATCAGCCCCAGCATTTT. Translated: CATSDRTGGSDQPQHF. The chain uses TRBV24-1 and TRBJ1-5, with 11 bases lining up with TRBD1. Germline V CDR1 and CDR2: KGHDR, SFDVKD. The CDR3 has 16 residues. Trimming at V came to 3 bases and at J to 5 bases, leaving 5 bases not matched to a gene.

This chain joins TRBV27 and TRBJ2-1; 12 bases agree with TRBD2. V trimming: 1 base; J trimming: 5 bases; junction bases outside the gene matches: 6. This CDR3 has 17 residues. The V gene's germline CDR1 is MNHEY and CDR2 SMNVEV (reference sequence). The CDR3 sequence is CASSLYPGLAGHNEQFF. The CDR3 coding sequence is TGTGCCAGCAGTTTATACCCGGGACTAGCGGGTCACAATGAGCAGTTCTTC.

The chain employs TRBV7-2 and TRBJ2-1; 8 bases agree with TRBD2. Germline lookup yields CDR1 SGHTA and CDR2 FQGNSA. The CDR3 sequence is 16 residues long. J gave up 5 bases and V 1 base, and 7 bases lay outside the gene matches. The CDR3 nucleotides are TGTGCCAGCAGCTTAGATTCTGGGACTAGGCACAATGAGCAGTTCTTC. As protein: CASSLDSGTRHNEQFF.

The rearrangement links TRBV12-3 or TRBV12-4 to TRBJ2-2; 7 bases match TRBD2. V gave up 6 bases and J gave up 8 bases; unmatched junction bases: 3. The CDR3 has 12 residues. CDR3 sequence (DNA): TGTGCCAGCAGGCGGGGAGGGGGGGAGCTGTTTTTT. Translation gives CASRRGGGELFF.

CDR3 sequence reads: CASSYGTGAPYEQYF. CDR3 nucleotide sequence: TGTGCCAGCAGTTACGGGACAGGGGCCCCCTACGAGCAGTACTTC. The V and J genes are TRBV6-5 and TRBJ2-7; 10 bases map to TRBD1. V trimming: 2 bases; J trimming: 2 bases; junction bases outside the gene matches: 3. The CDR3 runs to 15 residues. Per the germline V gene, CDR1 is MNHEY and CDR2 is SVGAGI.

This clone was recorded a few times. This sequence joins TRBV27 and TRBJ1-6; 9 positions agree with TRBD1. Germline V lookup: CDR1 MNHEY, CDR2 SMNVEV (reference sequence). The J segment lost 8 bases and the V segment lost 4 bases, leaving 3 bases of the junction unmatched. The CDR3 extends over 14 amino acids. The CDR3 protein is CASSSDRGYSPLHF. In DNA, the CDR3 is TGTGCCAGCAGTTCGGACAGGGGTTATTCACCCCTCCACTTT.

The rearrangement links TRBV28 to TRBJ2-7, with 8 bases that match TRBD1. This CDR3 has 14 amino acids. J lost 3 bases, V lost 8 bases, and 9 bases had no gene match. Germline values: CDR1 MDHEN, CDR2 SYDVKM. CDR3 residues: CASYGGQVYYEQYF. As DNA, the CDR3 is TGTGCCAGCTATGGGGGACAGGTATACTACGAGCAGTACTTC. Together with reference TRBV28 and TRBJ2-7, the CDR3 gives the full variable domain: DVKVTQSSRYLVKRTGEKVFLECVQDMDHENMFWYRQDPGLGLRLIYFSYDVKMKEKGDIPEGYSVSREKKERFSLILESASTNQTSMYLCASYGGQVYYEQYFGPGTRLTVT.

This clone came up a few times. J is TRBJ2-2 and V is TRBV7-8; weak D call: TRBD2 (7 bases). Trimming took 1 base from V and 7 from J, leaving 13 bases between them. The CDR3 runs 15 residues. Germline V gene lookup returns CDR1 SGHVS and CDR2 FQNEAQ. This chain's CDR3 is CASSLGGGVYGELFF. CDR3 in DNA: TGTGCCAGCAGCTTAGGAGGGGGGGTCTACGGGGAGCTGTTTTTT.

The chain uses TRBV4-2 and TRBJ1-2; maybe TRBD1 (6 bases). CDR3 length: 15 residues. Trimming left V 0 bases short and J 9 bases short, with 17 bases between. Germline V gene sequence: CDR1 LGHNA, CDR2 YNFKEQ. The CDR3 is CASSQDRDRHNCYTF. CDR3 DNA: TGTGCCAGCAGCCAAGATCGTGACAGGCACAATTGCTACACCTTC.

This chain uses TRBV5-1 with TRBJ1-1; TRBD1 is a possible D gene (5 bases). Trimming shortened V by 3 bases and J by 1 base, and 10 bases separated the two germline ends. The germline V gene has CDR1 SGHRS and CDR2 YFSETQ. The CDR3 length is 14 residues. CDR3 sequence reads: CASSYGGGNTEAFF. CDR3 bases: TGCGCCAGCAGCTACGGCGGGGGGAACACTGAAGCTTTCTTT.

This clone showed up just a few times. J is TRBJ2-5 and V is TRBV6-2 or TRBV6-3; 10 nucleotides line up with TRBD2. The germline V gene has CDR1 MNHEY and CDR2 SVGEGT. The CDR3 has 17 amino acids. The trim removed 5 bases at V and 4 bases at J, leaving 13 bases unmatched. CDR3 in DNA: TGTGCCAGCAGTCCCCCCCTATCTAGCGGGAGTGTAGAGACCCAGTACTTC. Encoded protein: CASSPPLSSGSVETQYF.

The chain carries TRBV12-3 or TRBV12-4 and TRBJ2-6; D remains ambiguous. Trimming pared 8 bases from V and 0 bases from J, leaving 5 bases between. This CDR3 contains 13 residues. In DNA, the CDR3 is TGTGCCAGCTTTCTCTCTGGGGCCAACGTCCTGACTTTC. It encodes CASFLSGANVLTF.

CDR3 sequence: CASSTTGELFF. In nucleotides, the CDR3 is TGTGCCAGCAGCACAACCGGGGAGCTGTTTTTT. The V call is TRBV9, the J call TRBJ2-2; D gene unclear. CDR3 size: 11 residues. V lost 4 bases and J 5 bases, leaving 3 bases between the germline ends. Germline V gives CDR1 SGDLS, CDR2 YYNGEE.

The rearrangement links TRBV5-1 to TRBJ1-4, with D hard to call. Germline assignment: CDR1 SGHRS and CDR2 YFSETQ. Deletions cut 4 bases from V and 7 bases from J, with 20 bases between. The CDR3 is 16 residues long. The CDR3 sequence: CASSPNAGGSGEKLFF. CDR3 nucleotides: TGCGCCAGCAGCCCAAACGCAGGTGGGAGCGGTGAAAAACTGTTTTTT.

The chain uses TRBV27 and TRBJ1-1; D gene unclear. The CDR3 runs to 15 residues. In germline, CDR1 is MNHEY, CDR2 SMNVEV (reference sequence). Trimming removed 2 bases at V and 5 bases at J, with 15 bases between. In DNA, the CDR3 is TGTGCCAGCAGTTTAGGCCTACGGGGAGGTACTGAAGCTTTCTTT. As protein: CASSLGLRGGTEAFF.

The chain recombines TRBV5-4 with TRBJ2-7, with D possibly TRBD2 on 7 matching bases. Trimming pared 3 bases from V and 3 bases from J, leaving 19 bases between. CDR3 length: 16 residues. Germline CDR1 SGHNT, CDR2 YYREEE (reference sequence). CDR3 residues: CASSSTQSRGGYEQYF. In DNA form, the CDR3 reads TGTGCCAGCAGCTCCACTCAGAGTAGGGGGGGCTACGAGCAGTACTTC.

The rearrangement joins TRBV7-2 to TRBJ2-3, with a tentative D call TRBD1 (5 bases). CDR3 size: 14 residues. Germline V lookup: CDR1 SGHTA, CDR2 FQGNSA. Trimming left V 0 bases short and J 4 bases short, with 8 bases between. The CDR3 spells CASSLAGPPDTQYF. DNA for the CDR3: TGTGCCAGCAGCTTAGCGGGGCCCCCAGATACGCAGTATTTT. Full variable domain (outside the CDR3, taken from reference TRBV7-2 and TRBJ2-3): GAGVSQSPSNKVTEKGKDVELRCDPISGHTALYWYRQSLGQGLEFLIYFQGNSAPDKSGLPSDRFSAERTGGSVSTLTIQRTQQEDSAVYLCASSLAGPPDTQYFGPGTRLTVL.

The CDR3 DNA reads TGTGCCTTGAAACAGGGATCTAATTCACCCCTCCACTTT. Translated: CALKQGSNSPLHF. The rearrangement links TRBV30 to TRBJ1-6; TRBD1 might be the D (6 bases). The CDR3 consists of 13 residues. V gave up 7 bases and J gave up 6 bases, with 13 bases separating them. Per germline, CDR1 GTSNPN and CDR2 SVGIG (reference sequence). The complete variable domain, with remaining parts taken from reference TRBV30 and TRBJ1-6, reads SQTIHQWPATLVQPVGSPLSLECTVEGTSNPNLYWYRQAAGRGLQLLFYSVGIGQISSEVPQNLSASRPQDRQFILSSKKLLLSDSGFYLCALKQGSNSPLHFGNGTRLTVT.